This T cell receptor (beta chain) was sequenced during a study of blood T cell repertoires in COVID-19. On the study more broadly: Sites in the United States, Italy and Spain provided acute and convalescent COVID-19 samples.

The CDR3 extends over 12 amino acids. V shed 4 bases and J shed 7 bases, with 7 bases lying between them. Germline CDR1 SGHTA, CDR2 FQGNSA. Profiling relied on immunoSEQ multiplex PCR, and the TCRdb table lists in-frame clones only, not all of them. The sample holds under 100,000 clones, around four fifths seen once. This sequence was found in a woman in her 70s with active or convalescent COVID-19. Source material: peripheral blood. The V and J genes are TRBV7-2 and TRBJ2-2; a possible D gene is TRBD2 (6 bases). CDR3 protein: CASSWGLGELFF. In DNA form, the CDR3 reads TGTGCCAGCAGCTGGGGACTCGGGGAGCTGTTTTTT.